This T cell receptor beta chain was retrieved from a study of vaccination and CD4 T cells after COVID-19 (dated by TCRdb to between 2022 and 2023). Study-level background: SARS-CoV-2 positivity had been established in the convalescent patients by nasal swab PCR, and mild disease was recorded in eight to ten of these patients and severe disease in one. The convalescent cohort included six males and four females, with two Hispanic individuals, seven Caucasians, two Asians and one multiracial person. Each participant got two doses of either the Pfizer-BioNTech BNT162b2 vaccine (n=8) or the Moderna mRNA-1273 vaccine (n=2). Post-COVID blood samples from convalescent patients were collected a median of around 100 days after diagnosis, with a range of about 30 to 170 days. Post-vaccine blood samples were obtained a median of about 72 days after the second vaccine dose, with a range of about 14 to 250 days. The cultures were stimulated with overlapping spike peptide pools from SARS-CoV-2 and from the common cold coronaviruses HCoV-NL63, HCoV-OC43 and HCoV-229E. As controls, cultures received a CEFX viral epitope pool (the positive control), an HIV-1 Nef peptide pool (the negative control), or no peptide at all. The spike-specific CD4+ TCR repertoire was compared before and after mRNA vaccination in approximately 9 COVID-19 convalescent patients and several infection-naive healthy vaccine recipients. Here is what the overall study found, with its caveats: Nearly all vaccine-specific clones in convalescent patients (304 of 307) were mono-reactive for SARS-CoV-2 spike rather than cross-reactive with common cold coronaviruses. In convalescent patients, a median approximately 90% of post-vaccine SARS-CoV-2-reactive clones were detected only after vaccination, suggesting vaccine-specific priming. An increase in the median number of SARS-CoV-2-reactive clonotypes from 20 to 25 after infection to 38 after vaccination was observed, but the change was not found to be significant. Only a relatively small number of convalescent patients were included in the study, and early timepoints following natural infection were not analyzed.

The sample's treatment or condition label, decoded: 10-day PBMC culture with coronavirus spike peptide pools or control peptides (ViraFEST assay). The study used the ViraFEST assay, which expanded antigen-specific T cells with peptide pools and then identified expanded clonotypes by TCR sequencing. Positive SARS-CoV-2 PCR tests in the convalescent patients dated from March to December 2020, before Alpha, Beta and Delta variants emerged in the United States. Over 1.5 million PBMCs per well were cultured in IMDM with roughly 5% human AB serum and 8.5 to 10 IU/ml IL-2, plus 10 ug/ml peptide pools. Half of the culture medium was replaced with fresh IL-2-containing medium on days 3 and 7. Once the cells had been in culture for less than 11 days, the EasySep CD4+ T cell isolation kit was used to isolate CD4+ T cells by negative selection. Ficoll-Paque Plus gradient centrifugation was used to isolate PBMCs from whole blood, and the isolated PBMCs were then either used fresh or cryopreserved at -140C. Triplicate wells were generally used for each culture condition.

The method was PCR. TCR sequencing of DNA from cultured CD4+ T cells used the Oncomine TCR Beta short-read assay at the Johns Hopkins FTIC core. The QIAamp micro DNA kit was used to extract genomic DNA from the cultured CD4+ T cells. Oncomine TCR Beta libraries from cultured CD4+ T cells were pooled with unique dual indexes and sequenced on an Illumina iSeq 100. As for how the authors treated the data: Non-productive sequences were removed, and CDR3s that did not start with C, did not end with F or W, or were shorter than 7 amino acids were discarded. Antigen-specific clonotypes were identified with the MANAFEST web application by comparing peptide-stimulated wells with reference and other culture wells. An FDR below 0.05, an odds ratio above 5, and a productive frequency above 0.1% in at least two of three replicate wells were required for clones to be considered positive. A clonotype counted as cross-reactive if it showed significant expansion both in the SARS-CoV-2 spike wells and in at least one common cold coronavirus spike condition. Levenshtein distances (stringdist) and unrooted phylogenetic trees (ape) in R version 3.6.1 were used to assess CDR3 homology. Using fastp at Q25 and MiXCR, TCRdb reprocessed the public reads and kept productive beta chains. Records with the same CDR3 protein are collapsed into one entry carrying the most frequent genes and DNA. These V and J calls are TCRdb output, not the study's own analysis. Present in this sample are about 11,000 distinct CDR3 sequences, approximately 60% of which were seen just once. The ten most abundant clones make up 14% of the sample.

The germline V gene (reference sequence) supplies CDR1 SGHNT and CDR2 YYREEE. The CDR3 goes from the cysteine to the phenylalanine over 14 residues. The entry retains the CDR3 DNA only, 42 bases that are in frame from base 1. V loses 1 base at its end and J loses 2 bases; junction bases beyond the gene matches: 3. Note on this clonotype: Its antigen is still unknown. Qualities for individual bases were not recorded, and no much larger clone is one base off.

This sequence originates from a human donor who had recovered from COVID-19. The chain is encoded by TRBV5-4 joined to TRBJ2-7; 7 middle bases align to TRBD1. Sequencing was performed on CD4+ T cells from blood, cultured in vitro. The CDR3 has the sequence CASSLTTGPYEQYF. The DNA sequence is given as TGTGCCAGCAGCTTGACGACAGGGCCCTACGAGCAGTACTTC.